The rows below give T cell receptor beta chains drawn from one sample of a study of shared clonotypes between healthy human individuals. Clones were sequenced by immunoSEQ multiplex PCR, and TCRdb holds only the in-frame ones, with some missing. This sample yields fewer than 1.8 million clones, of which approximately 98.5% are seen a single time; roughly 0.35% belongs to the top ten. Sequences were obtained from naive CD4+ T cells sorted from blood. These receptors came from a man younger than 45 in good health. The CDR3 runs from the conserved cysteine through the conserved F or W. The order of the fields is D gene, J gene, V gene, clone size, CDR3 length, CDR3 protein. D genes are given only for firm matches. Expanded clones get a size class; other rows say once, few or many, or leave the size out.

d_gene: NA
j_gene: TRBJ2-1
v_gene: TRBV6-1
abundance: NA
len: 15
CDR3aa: CASTLRRFSYNEQFF

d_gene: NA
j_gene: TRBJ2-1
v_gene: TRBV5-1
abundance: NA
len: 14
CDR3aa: CASSSGTTYNEQFF

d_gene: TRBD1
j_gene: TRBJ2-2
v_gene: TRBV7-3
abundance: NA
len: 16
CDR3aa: CASSATPRNRGGELFF

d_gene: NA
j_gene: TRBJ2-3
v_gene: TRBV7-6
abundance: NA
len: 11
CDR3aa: CASSATDTQYF

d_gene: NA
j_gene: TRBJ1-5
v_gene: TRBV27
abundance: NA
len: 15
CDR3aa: CASSLSGYSNQPQHF

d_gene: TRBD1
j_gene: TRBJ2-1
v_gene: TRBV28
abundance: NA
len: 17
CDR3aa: CASSSQTGTFSYNEQFF

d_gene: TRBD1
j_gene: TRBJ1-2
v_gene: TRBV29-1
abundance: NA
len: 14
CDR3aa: CSVEDRTGAYGYTF

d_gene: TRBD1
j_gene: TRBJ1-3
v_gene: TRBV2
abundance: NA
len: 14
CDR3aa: CASSEQGVGNTIYF

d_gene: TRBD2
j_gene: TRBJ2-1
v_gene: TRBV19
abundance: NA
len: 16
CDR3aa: CASSTQTTSRYNEQFF

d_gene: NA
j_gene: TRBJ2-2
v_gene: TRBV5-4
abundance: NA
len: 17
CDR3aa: CASSLGRQSVDGGELFF

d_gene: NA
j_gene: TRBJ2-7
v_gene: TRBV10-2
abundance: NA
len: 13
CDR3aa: CASSVGPLYEQYF

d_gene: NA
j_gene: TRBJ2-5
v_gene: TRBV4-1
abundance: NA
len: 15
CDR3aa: CASSRIGPAGETQYF

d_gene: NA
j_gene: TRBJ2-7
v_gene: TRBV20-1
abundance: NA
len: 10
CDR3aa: CSASKDEQYF

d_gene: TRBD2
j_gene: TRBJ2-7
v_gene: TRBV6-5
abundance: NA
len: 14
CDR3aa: CASRRTSGTYEQYF

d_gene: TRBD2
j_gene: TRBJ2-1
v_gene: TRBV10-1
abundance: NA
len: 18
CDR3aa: CASSEGLAGGPSYNEQFF

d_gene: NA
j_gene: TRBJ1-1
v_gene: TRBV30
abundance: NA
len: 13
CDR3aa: CAWGQIKNTEAFF

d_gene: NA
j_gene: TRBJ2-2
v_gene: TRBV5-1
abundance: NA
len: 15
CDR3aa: CASSRQLRNTGELFF

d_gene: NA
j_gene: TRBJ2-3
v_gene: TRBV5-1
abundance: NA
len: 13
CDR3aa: CASSLADTDTQYF

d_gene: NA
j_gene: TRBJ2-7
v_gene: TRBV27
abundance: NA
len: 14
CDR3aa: CASRGGTDLYEQYF

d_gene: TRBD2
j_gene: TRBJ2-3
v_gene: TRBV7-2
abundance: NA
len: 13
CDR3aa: CATARDYGDTQYF

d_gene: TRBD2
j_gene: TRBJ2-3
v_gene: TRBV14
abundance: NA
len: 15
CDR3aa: CASSQGMAGADTQYF

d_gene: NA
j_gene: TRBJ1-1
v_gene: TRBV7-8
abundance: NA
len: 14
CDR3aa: CASSLRATDTEAFF

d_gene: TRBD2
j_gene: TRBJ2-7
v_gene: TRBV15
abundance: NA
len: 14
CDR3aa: CATPVRGSSYEQYF

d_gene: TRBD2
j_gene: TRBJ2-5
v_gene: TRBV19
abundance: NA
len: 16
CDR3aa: CASSIAGTSGSVTQYF

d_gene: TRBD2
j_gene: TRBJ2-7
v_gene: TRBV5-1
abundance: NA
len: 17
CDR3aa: CASSLGYGTSATYEQYF

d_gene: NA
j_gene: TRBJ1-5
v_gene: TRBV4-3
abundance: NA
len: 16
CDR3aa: CASSQDTGRGGQPQHF

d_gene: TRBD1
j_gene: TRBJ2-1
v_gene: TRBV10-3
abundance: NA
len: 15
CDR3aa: CAISERGPAYNEQFF

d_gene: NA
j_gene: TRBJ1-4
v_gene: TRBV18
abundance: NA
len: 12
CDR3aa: CASSGPDEKLFF

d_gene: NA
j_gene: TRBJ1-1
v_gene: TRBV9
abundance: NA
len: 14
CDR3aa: CASSVAGHSTEAFF

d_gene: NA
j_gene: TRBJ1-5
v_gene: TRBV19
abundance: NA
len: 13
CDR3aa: CASTAGRIQPQHF

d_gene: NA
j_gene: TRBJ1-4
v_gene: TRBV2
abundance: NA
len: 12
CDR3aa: CASNLGNEKLFF

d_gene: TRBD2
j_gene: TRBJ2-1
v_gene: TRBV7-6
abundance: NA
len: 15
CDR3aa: CASSHIAGVKNEQFF

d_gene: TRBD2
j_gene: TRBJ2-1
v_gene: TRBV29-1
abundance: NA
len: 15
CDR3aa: CSVERRLAGWNEQFF

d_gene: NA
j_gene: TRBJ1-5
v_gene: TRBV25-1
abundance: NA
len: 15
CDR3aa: CASSDGGSEDQPQHF

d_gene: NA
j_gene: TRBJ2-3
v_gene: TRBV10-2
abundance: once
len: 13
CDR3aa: CASTKVSTDTQYF

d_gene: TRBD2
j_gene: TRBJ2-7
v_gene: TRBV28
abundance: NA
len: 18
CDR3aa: CASSPSWGGTSGTYEQYF

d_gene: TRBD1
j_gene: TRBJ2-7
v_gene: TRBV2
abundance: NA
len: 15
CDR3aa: CASSEPATGRNEQYF

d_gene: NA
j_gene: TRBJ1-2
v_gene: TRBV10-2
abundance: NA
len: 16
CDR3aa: CASREQAIVGKYGYTF

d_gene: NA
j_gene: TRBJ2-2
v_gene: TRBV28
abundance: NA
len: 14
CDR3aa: CASSFRGRTGELFF

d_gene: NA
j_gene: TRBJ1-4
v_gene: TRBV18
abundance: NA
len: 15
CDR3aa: CASSPRTGRNEKLFF

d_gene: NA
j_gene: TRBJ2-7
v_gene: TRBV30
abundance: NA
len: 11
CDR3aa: CAWSGLYEQYF

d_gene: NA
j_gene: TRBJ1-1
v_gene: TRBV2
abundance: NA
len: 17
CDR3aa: CARNRARGNGMNTEAFF

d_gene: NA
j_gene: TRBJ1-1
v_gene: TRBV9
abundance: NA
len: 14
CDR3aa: CASSVRDMNTEAFF

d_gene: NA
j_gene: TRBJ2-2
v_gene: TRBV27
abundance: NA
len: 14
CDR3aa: CASSLFGSTGELFF

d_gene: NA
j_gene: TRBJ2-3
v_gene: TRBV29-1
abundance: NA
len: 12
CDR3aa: CSAGRGVDTQYF

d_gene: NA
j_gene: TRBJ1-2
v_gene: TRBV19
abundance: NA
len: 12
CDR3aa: CASSTYSYGYTF

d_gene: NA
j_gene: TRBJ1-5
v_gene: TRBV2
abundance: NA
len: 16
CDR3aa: CASSVGGDLAVQPQHF

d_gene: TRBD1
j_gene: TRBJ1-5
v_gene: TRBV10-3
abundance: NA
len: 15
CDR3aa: CAINGGGRSNQPQHF

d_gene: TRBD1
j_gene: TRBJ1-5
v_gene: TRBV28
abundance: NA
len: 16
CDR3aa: CASSILRQGDNQPQHF

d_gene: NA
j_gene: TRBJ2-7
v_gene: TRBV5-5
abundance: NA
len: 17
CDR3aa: CASSLSRTYMTDYEQYF

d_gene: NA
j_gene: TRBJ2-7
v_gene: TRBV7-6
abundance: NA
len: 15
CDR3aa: CASSSVFDGTYEQYF

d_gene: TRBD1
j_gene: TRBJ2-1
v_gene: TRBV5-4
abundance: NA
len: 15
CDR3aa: CASSLDRGLYNEQFF